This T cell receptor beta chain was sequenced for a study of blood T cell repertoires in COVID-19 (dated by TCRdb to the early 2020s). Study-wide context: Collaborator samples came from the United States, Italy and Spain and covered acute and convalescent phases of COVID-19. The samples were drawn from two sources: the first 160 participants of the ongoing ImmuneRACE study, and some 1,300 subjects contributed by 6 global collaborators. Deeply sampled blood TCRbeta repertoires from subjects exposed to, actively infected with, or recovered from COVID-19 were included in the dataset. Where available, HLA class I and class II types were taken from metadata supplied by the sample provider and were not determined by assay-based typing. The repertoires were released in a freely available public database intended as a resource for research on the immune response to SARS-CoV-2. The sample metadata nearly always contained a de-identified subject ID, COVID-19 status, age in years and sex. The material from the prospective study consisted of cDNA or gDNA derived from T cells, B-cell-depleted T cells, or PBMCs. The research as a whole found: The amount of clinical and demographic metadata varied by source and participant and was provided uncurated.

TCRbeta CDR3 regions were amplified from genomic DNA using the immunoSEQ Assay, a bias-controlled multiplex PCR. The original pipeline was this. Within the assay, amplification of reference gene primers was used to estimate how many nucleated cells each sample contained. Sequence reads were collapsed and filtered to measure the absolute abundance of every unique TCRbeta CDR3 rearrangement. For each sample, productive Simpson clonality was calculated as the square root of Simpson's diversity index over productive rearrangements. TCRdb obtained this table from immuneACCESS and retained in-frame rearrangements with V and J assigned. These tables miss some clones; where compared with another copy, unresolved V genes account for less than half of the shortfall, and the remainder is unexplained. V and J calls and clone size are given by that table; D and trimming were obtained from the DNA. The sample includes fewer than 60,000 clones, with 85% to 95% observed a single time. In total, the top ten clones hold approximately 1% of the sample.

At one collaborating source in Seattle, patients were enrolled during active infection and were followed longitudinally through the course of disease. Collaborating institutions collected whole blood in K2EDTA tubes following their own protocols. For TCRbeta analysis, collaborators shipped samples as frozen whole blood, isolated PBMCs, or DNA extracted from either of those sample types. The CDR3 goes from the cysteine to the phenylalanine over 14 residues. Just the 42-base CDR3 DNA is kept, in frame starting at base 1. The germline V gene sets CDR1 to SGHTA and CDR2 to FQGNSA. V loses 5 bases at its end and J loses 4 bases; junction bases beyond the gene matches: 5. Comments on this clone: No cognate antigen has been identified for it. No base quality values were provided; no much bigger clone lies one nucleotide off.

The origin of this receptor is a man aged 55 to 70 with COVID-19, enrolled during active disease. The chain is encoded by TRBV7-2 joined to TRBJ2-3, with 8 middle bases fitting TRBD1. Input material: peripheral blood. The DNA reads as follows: TGTGCCAGCAGCGCCACAGGGGGTGCAGATACGCAGTATTTT. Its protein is CASSATGGADTQYF.